The 28 T cell receptor beta chains below all came from one sample that was sequenced in a study of blood T cell repertoires in COVID-19. TCRdb keeps only in-frame clones here, not all; method: immunoSEQ multiplex PCR. The sample carries 150,000 to 200,000 clones, 88% recorded once. The sample taken for sequencing was peripheral blood. The receptors shown here come from a human donor in a cohort sampled during active COVID-19.

This chain joins TRBV6-5 and TRBJ2-5, with D perhaps TRBD1 (6 bases). Trimming shortened V by 7 bases and J by 6 bases, and 21 bases separated the two germline ends. The CDR3 runs to 15 residues. CDR1 is MNHEY and CDR2 is SVGAGI in the germline V gene. CDR3 coding DNA: TGTGCCAGCACCCGGGACACCCCATTGGACAAGACCCAGTACTTC. This codes for CASTRDTPLDKTQYF.

The V call is TRBV2, the J call TRBJ2-1, with TRBD1 as a possible D gene (6 bases). The ends were cut back, 4 bases at V and 7 bases at J, with 11 bases in the middle. CDR1 is SNHLY and CDR2 is FYNNEI in the germline V gene. The CDR3 length is 13 residues. The CDR3 sequence: CASSADSHNEQFF. The CDR3 DNA sequence: TGTGCCAGCAGTGCGGACAGCCATAATGAGCAGTTCTTC.

The V gene is TRBV5-5, the J gene TRBJ2-2, with a possible D match to TRBD1 (8 bases). The V end was cut by 1 base, the J end by 6 bases, with 10 bases between. CDR1 and CDR2 from the germline V gene are SGHKS and YYEKEE (reference sequence). The CDR3 has 14 residues. The CDR3 DNA sequence: TGTGCCAGCAGCTTGACAGGGGGGGCCGGGGAGCTGTTTTTT. Translating it yields CASSLTGGAGELFF.

The chain is built from TRBV10-3 and TRBJ2-2; the D gene is possibly TRBD2 (7 bases). Germline V gene data show CDR1 as ENHRY and CDR2 as SYGVKD. The CDR3 has 14 amino acids. Trimming cost V 8 bases and J 0 bases, with 10 bases left between them. The CDR3 here is CAIRGATNTGELFF. The CDR3, as DNA: TGTGCCATCCGGGGGGCGACGAACACCGGGGAGCTGTTTTTT.

The chain links TRBV7-2 to TRBJ1-5; D perhaps matches TRBD1 (5 bases). Germline V lookup: CDR1 SGHTA, CDR2 FQGNSA. This CDR3 has 15 amino acids. The V end was cut by 1 base, the J end by 1 base, with 8 bases between. CDR3 DNA: TGTGCCAGCAGCTTAGGACAGCGAAGCAATCAGCCCCAGCATTTT. Protein sequence: CASSLGQRSNQPQHF. Variable domain in full (rest from reference TRBV7-2 and TRBJ1-5): GAGVSQSPSNKVTEKGKDVELRCDPISGHTALYWYRQSLGQGLEFLIYFQGNSAPDKSGLPSDRFSAERTGGSVSTLTIQRTQQEDSAVYLCASSLGQRSNQPQHFGDGTRLSIL.

The chain uses TRBV21-1 and TRBJ2-7; the table's TRBD1 call for D was not verified on the DNA. TRBV21-1 is shown as a pseudogene. The CDR3 consists of 17 residues. The CDR3 DNA sequence: TGTGCCAGCATCATCCCCCGTTCTCAGGTTTCCCCCTACGAGCAGTACTTC. Translation: CASIIPRSQVSPYEQYF.

The V call is TRBV5-1, the J call TRBJ2-4; possibly TRBD2 for D (5 bases). With 0 bases removed from V and 8 bases from J, the gap between germline ends came to 9 bases. Germline CDR1 SGHRS, CDR2 YFSETQ. CDR3 size: 13 residues. The CDR3 coding sequence is TGCGCCAGCAGCTTGGGAGGGTTTGACATTCAGTACTTC. This codes for CASSLGGFDIQYF.

The J gene is TRBJ1-2, the V gene TRBV5-1; unclear D gene. Trimming cost V 0 bases and J 0 bases, with 6 bases left between them. The germline V gene encodes CDR1 SGHRS and CDR2 YFSETQ. The CDR3 spans 14 residues. CDR3 nucleotide sequence: TGCGCCAGCAGCTTGGGAGGGTCTAACTATGGCTACACCTTC. It is translated as CASSLGGSNYGYTF.

This clone was seen just once. The chain recombines TRBV10-3 with TRBJ2-5, with TRBD1 identical over 7 bases. The germline V gene encodes CDR1 ENHRY and CDR2 SYGVKD. The length of the CDR3 is 14 residues. Trimming removed 2 bases from V and 5 bases from J; junction bases left unmatched: 5. This chain's CDR3 is CAISEATGLETQYF. In DNA form, the CDR3 reads TGTGCCATCAGTGAGGCGACAGGGTTGGAGACCCAGTACTTC.

The CDR3 DNA reads TGTGCCAGCAGCTTACTGGCGGGGGTCCAAGAGACCCAGTACTTC. It codes for CASSLLAGVQETQYF. J is TRBJ2-5 and V is TRBV7-8; 7 bases match TRBD2. The CDR3 loop spans 15 amino acids. Per the germline V gene, CDR1 is SGHVS and CDR2 is FQNEAQ. Losses at the gene ends were 2 bases for V and 1 base for J; bases not matched to a gene: 4.

The chain uses TRBV7-8 and TRBJ2-1, with 9 bases matching TRBD2. Germline values: CDR1 SGHVS, CDR2 FQNEAQ. This CDR3 contains 16 residues. Unmatched junction bases numbered 15, after V lost 6 bases and J lost 9 bases. This CDR3 reads CASRWRMGLANSEQFF. CDR3 sequence (DNA): TGTGCCAGCAGATGGCGTATGGGACTAGCCAATAGTGAGCAGTTCTTC.

The V and J genes are TRBV5-1 and TRBJ1-4; D uncertain. Looked up from germline, CDR1 is SGHRS and CDR2 is YFSETQ. The CDR3 runs 15 residues. Trimming pared 1 base from V and 0 bases from J, leaving 7 bases between. Here the CDR3 DNA reads TGCGCCAGCAGCTTGAACGGAGCAACTAATGAAAAACTGTTTTTT. It encodes CASSLNGATNEKLFF.

The chain joins TRBV6-2 or TRBV6-3 to TRBJ2-3; D might be TRBD2 (5 bases). The ends were cut back, 0 bases at V and 6 bases at J, with 16 bases in the middle. CDR3 length: 16 residues. Germline V lookup: CDR1 MNHEY, CDR2 SVGEGT. CDR3 nucleotides: TGTGCCAGCAGTTACTCGCCAGCGGCGCCCGATGATACGCAGTATTTT. Its translation is CASSYSPAAPDDTQYF.

The chain joins TRBV7-2 to TRBJ1-1, with 9 bases identical to TRBD1. This CDR3 has 15 amino acids. CDR1 and CDR2 from the germline V gene are SGHTA and FQGNSA. Germline trimming cut 1 base from V and 10 bases from J; bases unmatched to any gene: 10. The CDR3 DNA reads as TGTGCCAGCAGCTTAGACTCGGGGACAGGGAGTCTAGCTTTCTTT. As protein: CASSLDSGTGSLAFF.

This clone was counted only a few times. The chain combines TRBV7-2 with TRBJ1-2; TRBD1 aligns across 7 bases. From germline, CDR1 is SGHTA and CDR2 FQGNSA. The length of the CDR3 is 14 residues. V lost 5 bases, J lost 5 bases, and 8 bases stayed unmatched. Written as DNA, the CDR3 is TGTGCCAGCAGCCCACGTGGGACAGTATATGGCTACACCTTC. Protein product: CASSPRGTVYGYTF.

This clone was counted between two and nine times. J is TRBJ1-6 and V is TRBV18; the D gene is possibly TRBD1 (6 bases). V was shortened by 4 bases and J by 2 bases, with 12 bases between the two germline ends. Germline assignment: CDR1 KGHSH and CDR2 LQKENI. The CDR3 is 16 residues long. CDR3 protein: CASSRAGDAYNSPLHF. In DNA form, the CDR3 reads TGTGCCAGCTCACGGGCAGGGGATGCCTATAATTCACCCCTCCACTTT.

The gene calls are TRBV7-2 and TRBJ2-1; a possible D gene is TRBD2 (7 bases). Germline V gene lookup returns CDR1 SGHTA and CDR2 FQGNSA. V lost 7 bases and J 8 bases, leaving 18 bases between the germline ends. This CDR3 region has 14 residues. CDR3 amino acids: CASIEGGAVDEQFF. DNA for the CDR3: TGTGCCAGCATCGAAGGGGGGGCCGTGGATGAGCAGTTCTTC.

The gene calls are TRBV9 and TRBJ1-2, with 9 bases lining up with TRBD1. Germline CDR1 and CDR2: SGDLS and YYNGEE. This CDR3 region has 14 residues. Trimming at V came to 3 bases and at J to 2 bases, leaving 2 bases not matched to a gene. The CDR3 sequence is CASSAGQGNYGYTF. The CDR3 nucleotides are TGTGCCAGCAGCGCCGGACAGGGGAACTATGGCTACACCTTC.

The chain is built from TRBV11-2 and TRBJ2-2; 8 nucleotides match TRBD2. The germline CDR1 and CDR2 sequences are SGHAT and FQNNGV. V lost 6 bases and J lost 3; bases outside the gene matches: 6. CDR3 size: 15 residues. The CDR3, as DNA: TGTGCCAGCAGTCTCGGACTAGCCCACACCGGGGAGCTGTTTTTT. Protein product: CASSLGLAHTGELFF.

This clone was seen a few times. This rearrangement joins TRBV6-5 to TRBJ1-2; no clear D gene. CDR3 length equals 14 residues. Germline CDR1 and CDR2: MNHEY and SVGAGI. Trimming removed 8 bases at V and 0 bases at J, with 13 bases between. The CDR3 coding sequence is TGTGCCAGCCAGTCTCCGACTTCTAACTATGGCTACACCTTC. Protein product: CASQSPTSNYGYTF.

This sequence joins TRBV19 and TRBJ2-7; D unresolved. The CDR3 length is 14 residues. Trimming removed 1 base from V and 3 bases from J, with 10 bases in between. The V gene's germline CDR1 is LNHDA and CDR2 SQIVND (reference sequence). CDR3 in amino acids: CASSIGGDLYEQYF. CDR3 nucleotide sequence: TGTGCCAGTAGTATAGGAGGAGATCTCTACGAGCAGTACTTC.

The chain carries TRBV4-3 and TRBJ2-1, with 10 bases fitting TRBD2. V gave up 0 bases and J gave up 12 bases; unmatched junction bases: 14. This CDR3 contains 17 residues. Germline V gene data show CDR1 as LGHNA and CDR2 as YSLEER. CDR3 sequence (DNA): TGCGCCAGCAGCCAAGAATCGGCAGCGGGAGGGGCTGGGGTGCAGTTCTTC. This sequence encodes CASSQESAAGGAGVQFF.

The V and J genes are TRBV19 and TRBJ2-5, with D perhaps TRBD2 (6 bases). Germline CDR1 and CDR2: LNHDA and SQIVND (reference sequence). There are 15 residues in the CDR3. Deletions cut 6 bases from V and 2 bases from J, with 16 bases between. As DNA, the CDR3 is TGTGCCAGTAGCATTGACTTGGCGGGGCAAGAGACCCAGTACTTC. It codes for CASSIDLAGQETQYF.

This chain links TRBV19 with TRBJ1-1; 7 nucleotides align to TRBD1. The CDR3 contains 15 residues. Per the germline V gene, CDR1 is LNHDA and CDR2 is SQIVND (reference sequence). With V trimmed by 4 bases and J by 0 bases, 5 bases remained unmatched. The DNA of the CDR3 is TGTGCCAGTAGTAGGTGGACAGGTCTGAACACTGAAGCTTTCTTT. This sequence encodes CASSRWTGLNTEAFF.

The V and J genes are TRBV9 and TRBJ2-2; 7 bases agree with TRBD2. The trim removed 4 bases at V and 4 bases at J, leaving 10 bases unmatched. The CDR3 extends over 16 amino acids. The germline V gene encodes CDR1 SGDLS and CDR2 YYNGEE. The CDR3 DNA reads TGTGCCAGCAGCCCCCAGCGGGGTGTATCCACCGGGGAGCTGTTTTTT. It is translated as CASSPQRGVSTGELFF. Full variable domain (outside the CDR3, taken from reference TRBV9 and TRBJ2-2): DSGVTQTPKHLITATGQRVTLRCSPRSGDLSVYWYQQSLDQGLQFLIQYYNGEERAKGNILERFSAQQFPDLHSELNLSSLELGDSALYFCASSPQRGVSTGELFFGEGSRLTVL.

This clone has more than one count but fewer than ten. This chain connects TRBV6-5 to TRBJ2-5; 9 bases line up with TRBD1. The CDR3 extends over 13 amino acids. Trimming at V came to 7 bases and at J to 4 bases, leaving 4 bases not matched to a gene. Germline V gene data show CDR1 as MNHEY and CDR2 as SVGAGI. As DNA, the CDR3 is TGTGCCAGCATAAGACAGGGGGTAGAGACCCAGTACTTC. The encoded protein is CASIRQGVETQYF.

J is TRBJ1-4 and V is TRBV19; D is ambiguous. CDR3 size: 13 residues. The V gene's germline CDR1 is LNHDA and CDR2 SQIVND (reference sequence). The germline V and J ends were trimmed by 3 bases and 8 bases, with 10 bases remaining between them. The CDR3 sequence: CASSIPRGEKLFF. CDR3 nucleotides: TGTGCCAGTAGTATCCCAAGAGGGGAAAAACTGTTTTTT.

The chain joins TRBV9 to TRBJ2-3; 7 nucleotides align to TRBD2. CDR1 and CDR2 (germline): SGDLS, YYNGEE. V shed 5 bases, J shed 2 bases, and the junction held 8 bases outside the gene matches. This CDR3 is built from 15 residues. CDR3 amino acids: CASSGGGLATDTQYF. The CDR3 DNA reads TGTGCCAGCAGTGGGGGGGGACTGGCCACAGATACGCAGTATTTT.